What follows are 26 T cell receptor beta chains derived from one specimen sequenced in a study of blood T cell repertoires in COVID-19. Assay used: immunoSEQ multiplex PCR; TCRdb lists only in-frame clones, some missing. The sample lists about 230,000 clones, around four fifths occurring once. The material sequenced was peripheral blood. Receptor source: a woman older than 75 with active or convalescent COVID-19.

V and J are TRBV5-1 and TRBJ2-7; D remains ambiguous. Trimming cost V 0 bases and J 0 bases, with 13 bases left between them. The germline CDR1 and CDR2 sequences are SGHRS and YFSETQ. This CDR3 spans 16 amino acids. Here the CDR3 DNA reads TGCGCCAGCAGCTTGGCCTCCGGCGGAAGCTCCTACGAGCAGTACTTC. Residues: CASSLASGGSSYEQYF.

The chain employs TRBV7-2 and TRBJ2-5, with a tentative D call TRBD1 (6 bases). The CDR3 runs 13 residues. CDR1 and CDR2 from the germline V gene are SGHTA and FQGNSA. V was clipped by 4 bases and J by 2 bases, with 8 bases between them. The CDR3 sequence: CASSSDRQETQYF. The CDR3 coding sequence is TGTGCCAGCAGCTCGGACAGACAAGAGACCCAGTACTTC.

This clone was recorded only once. The chain employs TRBV6-1 and TRBJ2-5, with TRBD1 identical over 8 bases. The CDR3 extends over 14 amino acids. Losses at the gene ends were 1 base for V and 2 bases for J; bases not matched to a gene: 0. Germline assignment: CDR1 MNHNS and CDR2 SASEGT. The CDR3 loop reads CASSEDRGQETQYF. The DNA of the CDR3 is TGTGCCAGCAGTGAAGACAGGGGGCAAGAGACCCAGTACTTC.

The chain employs TRBV6-5 and TRBJ1-2, with 7 nucleotides matching TRBD1. In germline, CDR1 is MNHEY, CDR2 SVGAGI. This CDR3 region has 14 residues. V shed 6 bases, J shed 6 bases, and the junction held 10 bases outside the gene matches. Written as DNA, the CDR3 is TGTGCCAGCAGCCCAACGCGGCAGGGGGATGGCTACACCTTC. It codes for CASSPTRQGDGYTF.

This chain joins TRBV5-1 and TRBJ2-2; 7 bases are shared with TRBD1. The germline V gene encodes CDR1 SGHRS and CDR2 YFSETQ. The junction had 5 bases not matched to a gene; V was cut back by 3 bases and J by 3 bases. This CDR3 spans 15 amino acids. The CDR3 nucleotides read TGCGCCAGCAGCTGGGAAGGGGGCTACACCGGGGAGCTGTTTTTT. Its translation: CASSWEGGYTGELFF.

The J gene is TRBJ1-1, the V gene TRBV11-2, with D possibly being TRBD1 (6 bases). The V gene lost 0 bases and the J gene lost 0 bases, with 11 bases spanning the gap. This CDR3 has 16 amino acids. CDR1 SGHAT and CDR2 FQNNGV come from the germline V gene. The CDR3 loop reads CASSLDTGYLNTEAFF. CDR3 coding DNA: TGTGCCAGCAGCTTAGACACAGGGTACTTGAACACTGAAGCTTTCTTT.

V usage is TRBV11-3 and J usage is TRBJ2-1, with a tentative D call TRBD1 (6 bases). From germline, CDR1 is SGHNT and CDR2 YENEEA. The V end lost 5 bases, the J end lost 3 bases, and 11 bases lay between the germline ends. The CDR3 is 14 amino acids. The CDR3 DNA reads as TGTGCCAGCAGCAGGGACACAAGCTACAATGAGCAGTTCTTC. Its protein product is CASSRDTSYNEQFF.

The V gene is TRBV6-1, the J gene TRBJ2-2; 7 nucleotides match TRBD1. With 3 bases clipped from V and 0 bases from J, the junction kept 7 bases outside the gene matches. Germline-derived CDR1 and CDR2 are MNHNS and SASEGT. CDR3 size: 17 residues. CDR3 nucleotide sequence: TGTGCCAGCAGTGACCCGCCCGGGACAGCGAACACCGGGGAGCTGTTTTTT. It codes for CASSDPPGTANTGELFF.

This clone was counted a single time. J is TRBJ2-7 and V is TRBV20-1; 13 bases match TRBD2. This CDR3 has 17 amino acids. Trimming at V came to 3 bases and at J to 0 bases, leaving 8 bases not matched to a gene. Germline V lookup: CDR1 DFQATT, CDR2 SNEGSKA (reference sequence). The CDR3 DNA sequence: TGCAGTGCTAGTGCCTCGGGACTAGCGGGACACTCCTACGAGCAGTACTTC. It yields the protein CSASASGLAGHSYEQYF.

This sequence joins TRBV10-3 and TRBJ1-3; possibly TRBD1 for D (5 bases). V dropped 11 bases and J dropped 0 bases, with 14 bases sitting between them. The CDR3 spans 14 residues. Germline V gene data show CDR1 as ENHRY and CDR2 as SYGVKD. CDR3 sequence reads: CASRDSNSGNTIYF. CDR3 sequence (DNA): TGTGCCTCCCGAGACAGCAACTCTGGAAACACCATATATTTT.

The chain links TRBV19 to TRBJ2-2; D may be TRBD1 (5 bases). Trimming removed 2 bases from V and 7 bases from J, with 17 bases in between. The CDR3 spans 16 residues. Germline values: CDR1 LNHDA, CDR2 SQIVND (reference sequence). The CDR3 DNA reads as TGTGCCAGTAGTATACTCCAGGATAGAAGGGGCGGGGAGCTGTTTTTT. Translating gives CASSILQDRRGGELFF.

The chain couples TRBV4-3 to TRBJ2-7, with TRBD2 as a possible D gene (6 bases). Trimming stripped 0 bases from V and 5 bases from J, with 17 bases between. The CDR3 consists of 16 residues. Germline V gene lookup returns CDR1 LGHNA and CDR2 YSLEER. Here the CDR3 reads CASSQDGQGGLNEQYF. The CDR3 DNA reads as TGCGCCAGCAGCCAAGATGGTCAGGGAGGACTAAACGAGCAGTACTTC.

The chain joins TRBV29-1 to TRBJ1-5; 8 nucleotides align to TRBD1. CDR1 SQVTM and CDR2 ANQGSEA come from the germline V gene. The CDR3 loop spans 14 amino acids. V trimming: 5 bases; J trimming: 4 bases; junction bases outside the gene matches: 7. The CDR3: CSVTTGDPNQPQHF. CDR3 nucleotides: TGCAGCGTTACGACAGGGGATCCTAATCAGCCCCAGCATTTT.

In this sample, this clone turned up a few times. The chain couples TRBV7-6 to TRBJ1-5; 11 bases align to TRBD1. Germline loops: CDR1 SGHVS, CDR2 FNYEAQ. CDR3 size: 15 residues. V shed 5 bases, J shed 6 bases, and the junction held 6 bases outside the gene matches. CDR3 sequence: CASSPGTGGRQPQHF. CDR3 in DNA: TGTGCCAGCAGCCCGGGGACAGGGGGACGTCAGCCCCAGCATTTT.

The chain has TRBV7-2 and TRBJ1-4; TRBD1 matches 7 bases. Trimming removed 3 bases from V and 0 bases from J; junction bases left unmatched: 4. Germline CDR1 is SGHTA and CDR2 is FQGNSA. The CDR3 is made up of 16 amino acids. In DNA, the CDR3 is TGTGCCAGCAGCTTGAGACAGGGCGCAACTAATGAAAAACTGTTTTTT. It yields the protein CASSLRQGATNEKLFF.

The chain is built from TRBV6-5 and TRBJ1-1; no reliable D call. The V and J ends lost 9 bases and 2 bases respectively, with 7 bases between them. This CDR3 is 11 amino acids long. CDR1 and CDR2 (germline): MNHEY, SVGAGI. CDR3 protein: CASGGNTEAFF. CDR3 nucleotides: TGTGCCAGTGGAGGAAACACTGAAGCTTTCTTT.

The gene calls are TRBV2 and TRBJ1-2; no firm D call. The germline CDR1 and CDR2 sequences are SNHLY and FYNNEI. With 7 bases removed from V and 0 bases from J, the gap between germline ends came to 12 bases. There are 14 residues in the CDR3. CDR3 DNA sequence: TGTGCCAGCATACCGAACGGAGCTAACTATGGCTACACCTTC. This gives the protein CASIPNGANYGYTF.

The chain recombines TRBV4-2 with TRBJ2-2; D is possibly TRBD2 (6 bases). The V gene lost 5 bases and the J gene lost 7 bases, with 20 bases spanning the gap. In germline, CDR1 is LGHNA, CDR2 YNFKEQ. The length of the CDR3 is 16 residues. This CDR3 is CASSTNSRGGSGELFF. As DNA, the CDR3 is TGTGCCAGCAGCACTAATTCGCGGGGTGGGAGCGGGGAGCTGTTTTTT.

V and J are TRBV5-1 and TRBJ1-1; TRBD1 aligns across 7 bases. In germline, CDR1 is SGHRS, CDR2 YFSETQ. This CDR3 spans 15 amino acids. V shed 1 base, J shed 3 bases, and the junction held 6 bases outside the gene matches. CDR3 amino acids: CASSLRPTGDTEAFF. The CDR3 bases are TGCGCCAGCAGCTTGAGGCCCACAGGGGACACTGAAGCTTTCTTT.

This chain links TRBV7-2 with TRBJ2-5; 8 bases fit TRBD1. Germline CDR1 reads SGHTA; CDR2 reads FQGNSA. V lost 6 bases, J lost 0 bases, and 9 bases stayed unmatched. The CDR3 extends over 16 amino acids. The CDR3 nucleotides read TGTGCCAGCAGTGATCGGACAGGGAGGTACCAAGAGACCCAGTACTTC. Its protein is CASSDRTGRYQETQYF.

The chain is built from TRBV5-1 and TRBJ2-2, with a possible D match to TRBD2 (6 bases). The CDR3 sequence is 15 residues long. Germline V gene data show CDR1 as SGHRS and CDR2 as YFSETQ. Trimming removed 4 bases at V and 6 bases at J, with 16 bases between. CDR3 in DNA: TGCGCCAGCAGCACGACTAGTCTCGTTCCCGGGGAGCTGTTTTTT. It is translated as CASSTTSLVPGELFF.

The chain has TRBV5-1 and TRBJ1-2, with D unresolved. Trimming shortened V by 4 bases and J by 8 bases, and 21 bases separated the two germline ends. The CDR3 has 15 residues. Germline CDR1 SGHRS, CDR2 YFSETQ. CDR3 DNA sequence: TGCGCCAGCAGCGACACCAGTAACCCCATGTCAGGCTACACCTTC. Translation: CASSDTSNPMSGYTF. The variable domain in full, completed from reference TRBV5-1 and TRBJ1-2, reads KAGVTQTPRYLIKTRGQQVTLSCSPISGHRSVSWYQQTPGQGLQFLFEYFSETQRNKGNFPGRFSGRQFSNSRSEMNVSTLELGDSALYLCASSDTSNPMSGYTFGSGTRLTVV.

The gene calls are TRBV12-3 or TRBV12-4 and TRBJ1-1; 7 nucleotides align to TRBD1. This CDR3 is 13 amino acids long. V dropped 4 bases and J dropped 8; count of bases not matched to a gene: 7. The CDR3 DNA sequence: TGTGCCAGCAGTTACCCGACAGGGAGAGAAGCTTTCTTT. It encodes CASSYPTGREAFF.

This clone occurred once. V gene TRBV18 combines with J gene TRBJ2-5; 9 positions match TRBD1. J was trimmed by 0 bases and V by 2 bases; bases with no gene match: 4. The CDR3 consists of 16 residues. Germline V lookup: CDR1 KGHSH, CDR2 LQKENI. The CDR3 loop is CASSPNGQGYQETQYF. DNA of the CDR3: TGTGCCAGCTCACCAAACGGACAGGGGTACCAAGAGACCCAGTACTTC.

The chain combines TRBV10-3 with TRBJ2-2; TRBD1 aligns across 7 bases. The CDR3 length is 15 residues. Per the germline V gene, CDR1 is ENHRY and CDR2 is SYGVKD. V dropped 7 bases and J dropped 2; count of bases not matched to a gene: 7. The CDR3 loop reads CAINPGQINTGELFF. CDR3 in DNA: TGTGCCATCAACCCGGGACAGATAAACACCGGGGAGCTGTTTTTT.

This chain links TRBV19 with TRBJ1-5; D is unclear. This CDR3 comprises 14 residues. V was trimmed by 6 bases and J by 3 bases, leaving 12 bases between them. From germline, CDR1 is LNHDA and CDR2 SQIVND (reference sequence). For the CDR3, the DNA is TGTGCCAGTAGCCCGGGCGGGCTCAATCAGCCCCAGCATTTT. Protein product: CASSPGGLNQPQHF.